This is a list of T cell receptor beta chains from one sample in a study of tumor-infiltrating lymphocytes in primary liver carcinoma. TCRdb re-analysed the multiplex PCR reads in MiXCR, keeping a single row per CDR3 protein. Of approximately 330,000 distinct CDR3 sequences listed, around three fifths were seen once; the top ten hold about 6.5%. Sequenced material: peripheral blood. All receptors derive from a man between 35 and 55 years old with primary liver carcinoma and hepatitis B virus infection. CDR3s include the opening cysteine and the closing phenylalanine or tryptophan. A D gene is named only where the DNA matches it firmly. A row's size may be missing; if present it is once, few, many or a size class.

>many|TRBV11-2|.|TRBJ2-1
TGTGCCAGCAGCTTATTCGCGGCAACAACACTCCCAGGGCATGAGCAGTTCTTC
CASSLFAATTLPGHEQFF
>many|TRBV6-5|.|TRBJ2-7
TGTGCCAGCAGTTACGATAGGGACCACGAGCAGTACTTC
CASSYDRDHEQYF
>.|TRBV7-8|TRBD2|TRBJ2-5
TGTGCCAGCAGCCTCCCCCGACTAGCGGGAAGAGAGACCCAGTACTTC
CASSLPRLAGRETQYF
>.|TRBV6-1|.|TRBJ2-1
TGTGCCAGCAGTGATATTCCGAGCGGAGCCTACAATGAGCAGTTCTTC
CASSDIPSGAYNEQFF
>many|TRBV11-2|.|TRBJ1-2
TGTGCCAGCAGCAAACAGGGAGGATATGGCTACACCTTC
CASSKQGGYGYTF
>many|TRBV6-5|TRBD2|TRBJ2-5
TGTGCCAGCACGAGCGGGAGACTAGGAGAGACCCAGTACTTC
CASTSGRLGETQYF
>few|TRBV28|.|TRBJ2-7
TGTGCCAGCAGGGAACAGGGCCGCGAGCAGTACTTC
CASREQGREQYF
>.|TRBV11-2|.|TRBJ1-1
TGTGTCAGCAGCCGTGGGGTCGAGGATGAAGTTTTCTTC
CVSSRGVEDEVFF
>.|TRBV11-1|TRBD2|TRBJ2-1
TGTGCAAGCAGCTCGACTAGCGGGATTGAGCAGTCCTTC
CASSSTSGIEQSF
>.|TRBV11-2|.|TRBJ2-7
TGTGCCGGCAGCGCCACCGGGGACGAGCAGTATTTC
CAGSATGDEQYF
>.|TRBV11-2|.|TRBJ2-1
TGTGCCAGCAGCTTAGATGTGGCGGGCGGTCAGATTAAGCAGTTCTTC
CASSLDVAGGQIKQFF
>.|TRBV11-1|.|TRBJ2-7
TGTGCCAGCAGCTCACAGGACCCCTCCTTCGAGCAGTACTTC
CASSSQDPSFEQYF
>many|TRBV11-2|TRBD2|TRBJ2-7
TGTGCCAGCAGCGAGGGACTAGCGCCCGCCTTTGACGAGCAGTACTTC
CASSEGLAPAFDEQYF
>.|TRBV5-4|.|TRBJ1-1
TGTGCCAGCAGCTTTGTACAGGGTTTAAACACTGAAGCTTTCTTT
CASSFVQGLNTEAFF